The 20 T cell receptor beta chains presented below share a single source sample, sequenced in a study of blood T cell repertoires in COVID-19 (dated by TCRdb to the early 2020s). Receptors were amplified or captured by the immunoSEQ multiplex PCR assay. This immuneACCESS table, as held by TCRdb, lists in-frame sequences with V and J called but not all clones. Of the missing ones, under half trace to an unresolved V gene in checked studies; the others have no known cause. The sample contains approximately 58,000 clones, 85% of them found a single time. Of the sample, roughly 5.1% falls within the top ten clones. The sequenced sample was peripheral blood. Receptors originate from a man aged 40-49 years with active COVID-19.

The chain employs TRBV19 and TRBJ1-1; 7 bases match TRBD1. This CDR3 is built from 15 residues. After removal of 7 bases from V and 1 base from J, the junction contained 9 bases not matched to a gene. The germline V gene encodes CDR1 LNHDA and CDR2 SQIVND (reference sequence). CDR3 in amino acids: CASIPRGTANTEAFF. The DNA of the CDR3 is TGTGCCAGTATTCCTCGGGGGACAGCGAACACTGAAGCTTTCTTT. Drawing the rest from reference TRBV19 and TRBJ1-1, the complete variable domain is DGGITQSPKYLFRKEGQNVTLSCEQNLNHDAMYWYRQDPGQGLRLIYYSQIVNDFQKGDIAEGYSVSREKKESFPLTVTSAQKNPTAFYLCASIPRGTANTEAFFGQGTRLTVV.

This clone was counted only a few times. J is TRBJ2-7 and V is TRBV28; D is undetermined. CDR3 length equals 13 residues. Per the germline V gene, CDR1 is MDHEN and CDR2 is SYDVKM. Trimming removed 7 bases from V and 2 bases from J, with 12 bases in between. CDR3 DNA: TGTGCCAGCATCTCCAGACTCGCCTACGAGCAGTACTTC. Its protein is CASISRLAYEQYF. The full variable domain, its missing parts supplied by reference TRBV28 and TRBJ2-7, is DVKVTQSSRYLVKRTGEKVFLECVQDMDHENMFWYRQDPGLGLRLIYFSYDVKMKEKGDIPEGYSVSREKKERFSLILESASTNQTSMYLCASISRLAYEQYFGPGTRLTVT.

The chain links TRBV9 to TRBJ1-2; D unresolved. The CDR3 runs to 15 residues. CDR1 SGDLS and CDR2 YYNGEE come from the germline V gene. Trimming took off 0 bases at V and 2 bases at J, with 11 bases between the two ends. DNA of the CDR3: TGTGCCAGCAGCGTAGGGCCGGGAACCAACTATGGCTACACCTTC. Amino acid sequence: CASSVGPGTNYGYTF.

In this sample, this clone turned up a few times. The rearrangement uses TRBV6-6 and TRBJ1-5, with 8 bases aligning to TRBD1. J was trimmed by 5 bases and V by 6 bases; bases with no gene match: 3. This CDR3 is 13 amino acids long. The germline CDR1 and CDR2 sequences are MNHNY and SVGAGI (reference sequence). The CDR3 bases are TGTGCCAGCAGGGGACAGGAGGATCAGCCCCAGCATTTT. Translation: CASRGQEDQPQHF.

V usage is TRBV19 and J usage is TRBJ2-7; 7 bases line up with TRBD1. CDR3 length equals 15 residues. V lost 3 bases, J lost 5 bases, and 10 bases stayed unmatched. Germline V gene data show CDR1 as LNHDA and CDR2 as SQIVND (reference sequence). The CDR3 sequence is CASSMVGGQRDEQYF. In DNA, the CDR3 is TGTGCCAGTAGTATGGTAGGGGGCCAAAGGGACGAGCAGTACTTC.

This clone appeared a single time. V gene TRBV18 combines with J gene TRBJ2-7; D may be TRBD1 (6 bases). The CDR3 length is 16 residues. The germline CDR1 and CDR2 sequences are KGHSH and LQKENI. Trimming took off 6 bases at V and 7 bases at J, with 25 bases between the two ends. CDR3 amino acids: CASSPLGKGGSGEQYF. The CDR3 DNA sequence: TGTGCCAGCTCGCCTTTGGGGAAAGGGGGTTCAGGTGAGCAGTACTTC. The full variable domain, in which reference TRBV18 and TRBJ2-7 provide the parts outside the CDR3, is NAGVMQNPRHLVRRRGQEARLRCSPMKGHSHVYWYRQLPEEGLKFMVYLQKENIIDESGMPKERFSAEFPKEGPSILRIQQVVRGDSAAYFCASSPLGKGGSGEQYFGPGTRLTVT.

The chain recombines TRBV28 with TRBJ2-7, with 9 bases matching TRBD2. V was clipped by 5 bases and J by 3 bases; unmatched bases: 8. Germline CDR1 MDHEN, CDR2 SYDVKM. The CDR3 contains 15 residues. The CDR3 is CASSPPASGVYEQYF. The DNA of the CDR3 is TGTGCCAGCAGTCCCCCGGCTAGCGGGGTCTACGAGCAGTACTTC.

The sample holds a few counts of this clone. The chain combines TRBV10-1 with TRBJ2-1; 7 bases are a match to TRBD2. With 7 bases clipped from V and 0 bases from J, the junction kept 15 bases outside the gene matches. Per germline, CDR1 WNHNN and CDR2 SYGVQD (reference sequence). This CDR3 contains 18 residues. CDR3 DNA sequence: TGCGCCAGCATTTCCCGGGCGGGGGTTTCTAGCTCCTACAATGAGCAGTTCTTC. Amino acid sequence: CASISRAGVSSSYNEQFF.

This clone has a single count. CDR3 region: CASSQDWNTEAFF. The CDR3 DNA is TGTGCCAGCAGCCAGGACTGGAACACTGAAGCTTTCTTT. The chain recombines TRBV4-2 with TRBJ1-1; D is unresolved. This CDR3 has 13 amino acids. V shed 3 bases and J shed 1 base, with 6 bases lying between them. Germline loops: CDR1 LGHNA, CDR2 YNFKEQ.

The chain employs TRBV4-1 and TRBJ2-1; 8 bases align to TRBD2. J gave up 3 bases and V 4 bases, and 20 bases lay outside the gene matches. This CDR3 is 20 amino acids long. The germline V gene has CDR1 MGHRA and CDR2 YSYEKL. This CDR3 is CASSRQRLREGLDLYNEQFF. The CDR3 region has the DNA TGCGCCAGCAGCCGCCAGCGTCTTCGGGAGGGCCTTGATCTCTACAATGAGCAGTTCTTC.

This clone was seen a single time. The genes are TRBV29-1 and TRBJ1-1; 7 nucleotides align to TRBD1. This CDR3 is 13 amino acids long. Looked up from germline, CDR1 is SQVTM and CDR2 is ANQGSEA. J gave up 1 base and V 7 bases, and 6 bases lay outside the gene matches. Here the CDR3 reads CSASGQRNTEAFF. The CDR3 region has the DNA TGCAGCGCCTCGGGACAGAGGAACACTGAAGCTTTCTTT.

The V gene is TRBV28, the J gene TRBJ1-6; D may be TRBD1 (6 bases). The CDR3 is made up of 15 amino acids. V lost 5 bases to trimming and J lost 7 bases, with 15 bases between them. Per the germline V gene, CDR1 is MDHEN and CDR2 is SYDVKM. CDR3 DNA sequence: TGTGCCAGCAGTCACAGGGTTGCCCCCAATTCACCCCTCCACTTT. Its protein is CASSHRVAPNSPLHF.

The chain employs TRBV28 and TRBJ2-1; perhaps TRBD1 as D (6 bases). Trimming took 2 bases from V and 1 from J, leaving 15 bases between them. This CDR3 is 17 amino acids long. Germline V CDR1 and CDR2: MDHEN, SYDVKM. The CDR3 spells CASSLGTGFRSYNEQFF. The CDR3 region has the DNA TGTGCCAGCAGTTTAGGTACAGGGTTTAGGTCCTACAATGAGCAGTTCTTC.

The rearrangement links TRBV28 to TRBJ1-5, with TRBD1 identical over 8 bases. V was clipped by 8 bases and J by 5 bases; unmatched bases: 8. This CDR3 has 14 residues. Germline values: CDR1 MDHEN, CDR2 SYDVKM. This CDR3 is CASGGGRGHQPQHF. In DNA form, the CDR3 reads TGTGCCAGCGGGGGGGGCAGGGGGCATCAGCCCCAGCATTTT.

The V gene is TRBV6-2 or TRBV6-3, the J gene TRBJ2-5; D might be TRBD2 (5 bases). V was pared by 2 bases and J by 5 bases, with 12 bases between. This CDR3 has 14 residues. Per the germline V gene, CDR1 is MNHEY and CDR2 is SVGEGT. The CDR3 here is CASSYNPSLETQYF. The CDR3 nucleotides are TGTGCCAGCAGTTACAATCCTAGCTTGGAGACCCAGTACTTC.

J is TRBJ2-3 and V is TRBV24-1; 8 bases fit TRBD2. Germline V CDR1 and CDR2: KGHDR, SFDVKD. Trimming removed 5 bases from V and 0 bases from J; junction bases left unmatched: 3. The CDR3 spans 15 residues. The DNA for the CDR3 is TGTGCCACCAGTGCCCCTAGCGGGAGCACAGATACGCAGTATTTT. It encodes CATSAPSGSTDTQYF.

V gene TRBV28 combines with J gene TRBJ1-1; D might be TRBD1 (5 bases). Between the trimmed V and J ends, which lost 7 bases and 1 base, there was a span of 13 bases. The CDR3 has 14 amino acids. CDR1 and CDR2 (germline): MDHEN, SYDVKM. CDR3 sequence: CASTGLSWNTEAFF. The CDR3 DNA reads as TGTGCCAGCACAGGGCTGAGTTGGAACACTGAAGCTTTCTTT.

The CDR3 is CASSVAGWTGVPGNEQFF. In DNA, the CDR3 is TGTGCCAGCAGCGTAGCGGGGTGGACAGGGGTGCCCGGGAATGAGCAGTTCTTC. The chain combines TRBV9 with TRBJ2-1, with TRBD1 matching 9 bases. The CDR3 sequence is 18 residues long. Germline V gene lookup returns CDR1 SGDLS and CDR2 YYNGEE. V lost 0 bases and J lost 7; bases outside the gene matches: 14. Combining the CDR3 with reference TRBV9 and TRBJ2-1 gives the whole variable domain DSGVTQTPKHLITATGQRVTLRCSPRSGDLSVYWYQQSLDQGLQFLIQYYNGEERAKGNILERFSAQQFPDLHSELNLSSLELGDSALYFCASSVAGWTGVPGNEQFFGPGTRLTVL.

The CDR3 loop reads CASSLALAPDTQYF. The CDR3 DNA follows: TGCGCCAGCAGCTTGGCTCTAGCCCCAGATACGCAGTATTTT. The J gene is TRBJ2-3, the V gene TRBV5-1; a possible D gene is TRBD2 (5 bases). The CDR3 has 14 residues. From germline, CDR1 is SGHRS and CDR2 YFSETQ. Trimming took 0 bases from V and 4 from J, leaving 9 bases between them.

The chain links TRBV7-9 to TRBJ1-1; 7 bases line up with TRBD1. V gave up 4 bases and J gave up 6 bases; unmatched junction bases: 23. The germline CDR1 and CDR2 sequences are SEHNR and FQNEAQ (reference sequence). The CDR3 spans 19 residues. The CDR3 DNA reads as TGTGCCAGCAGCTCGACCCTAAAGGGGGGCAGGGGGAAGTGGTCTGAAGCTTTCTTT. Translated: CASSSTLKGGRGKWSEAFF.